Shown below are 23 T cell receptor beta chains from a single sample sequenced in a study of T cells in Graves' hyperthyroidism and ophthalmopathy. The CDR3 regions of TCR beta were amplified from RNA transcripts. The TCR CDR3 was amplified in a first-round RT-PCR using the HTBI primer set. Using its own MiXCR run on the multiplex PCR reads, TCRdb lists one record per CDR3 protein. The sample consists of hundreds of thousands of distinct CDR3 sequences, around 20% of them appearing once. Sequenced: blood. The receptors were sampled from a man aged 25 to 40 with Graves' ophthalmopathy.

The rearrangement joins TRBV5-1 to TRBJ2-5, with no clear D. The V gene lost 0 bases and the J gene lost 2 bases, with 8 bases spanning the gap. Germline loops: CDR1 SGHRS, CDR2 YFSETQ. The CDR3 loop spans 14 amino acids. The CDR3 spells CASSLEGLQETQYF. For the CDR3, the DNA is TGCGCCAGCAGCTTGGAAGGATTACAAGAGACCCAGTACTTC.

This clonotype was counted a few times. This rearrangement joins TRBV27 to TRBJ1-5; TRBD1 matches at 7 bases. Germline-derived CDR1 and CDR2 are MNHEY and SMNVEV (reference sequence). CDR3 length: 14 amino acids. The trim removed 6 bases at V and 5 bases at J, leaving 7 bases unmatched. Written as DNA, the CDR3 is TGTGCCAGCAGCCTACAGGGGAAATATCAGCCCCAGCATTTT. It specifies CASSLQGKYQPQHF.

The chain joins TRBV4-2 to TRBJ1-2; D is possibly TRBD1 (6 bases). Trimming cost V 5 bases and J 4 bases, with 14 bases left between them. CDR3 length: 14 residues. CDR1 and CDR2 (germline): LGHNA, YNFKEQ. The CDR3 DNA reads TGTGCCAGCAGCGGGTCGGGGGGCGGCTATGGCTACACCTTC. It encodes CASSGSGGGYGYTF.

Many counts were recorded for this clonotype. The chain joins TRBV11-2 to TRBJ2-7; 9 bases are a match to TRBD2. With V trimmed by 5 bases and J by 2 bases, 4 bases remained unmatched. From germline, CDR1 is SGHAT and CDR2 FQNNGV. This CDR3 region has 14 residues. In DNA, the CDR3 is TGTGCCAGCAGCATAGCGGGAGTACCCTACGAGCAGTACTTC. It codes for CASSIAGVPYEQYF.

This chain links TRBV20-1 with TRBJ1-5; D is unclear. The germline V gene encodes CDR1 DFQATT and CDR2 SNEGSKA (reference sequence). V was clipped by 0 bases and J by 4 bases, with 16 bases between them. The CDR3 totals 16 residues. CDR3 coding DNA: TGCAGTGCTAGAGATTTCCAAGCCCCTTCGAATCAGCCCCAGCATTTT. Translation: CSARDFQAPSNQPQHF.

The J gene is TRBJ1-1, the V gene TRBV20-1; weak D call: TRBD1 (6 bases). Per the germline V gene, CDR1 is DFQATT and CDR2 is SNEGSKA (reference sequence). Trimming removed 3 bases at V and 6 bases at J, with 17 bases between. The CDR3 spans 14 residues. The CDR3: CSARIGGPTAEAFF. CDR3 DNA sequence: TGCAGTGCTAGGATTGGGGGCCCAACTGCTGAAGCTTTCTTT.

This clonotype was counted at least ten times. The chain joins TRBV20-1 to TRBJ1-5; a possible D gene is TRBD1 (5 bases). V gave up 1 base and J gave up 7 bases, with 17 bases separating them. This CDR3 has 15 amino acids. The V gene's germline CDR1 is DFQATT and CDR2 SNEGSKA (reference sequence). The CDR3 reads CSARGRGRVRQPQHF. Here the CDR3 DNA reads TGCAGTGCTAGAGGAAGGGGCAGGGTCAGACAGCCCCAGCATTTT.

The gene calls are TRBV29-1 and TRBJ1-2, with D hard to call. Trimming pared 6 bases from V and 4 bases from J, leaving 21 bases between. The CDR3 loop spans 15 amino acids. CDR1 and CDR2 (germline): SQVTM, ANQGSEA. CDR3 loop: CSVPLKPHKGYGYTF. CDR3 sequence (DNA): TGCAGCGTCCCCTTGAAGCCCCACAAGGGCTATGGCTACACCTTC. Variable domain in full (rest from reference TRBV29-1 and TRBJ1-2): SAVISQKPSRDICQRGTSLTIQCQVDSQVTMMFWYRQQPGQSLTLIATANQGSEATYESGFVIDKFPISRPNLTFSTLTVSNMSPEDSSIYLCSVPLKPHKGYGYTFGSGTRLTVV.

The V call is TRBV6-2 or TRBV6-3, the J call TRBJ2-7, with TRBD1 identical over 7 bases. V shed 2 bases and J 4 bases; nucleotides not matched to a gene: 8. Germline V gene lookup returns CDR1 MNHEY and CDR2 SVGEGT. The CDR3 is made up of 15 amino acids. The CDR3 spells CASSYGDRAIYEQYF. The CDR3 coding sequence is TGTGCCAGCAGTTACGGGGACAGAGCCATTTACGAGCAGTACTTC.

J is TRBJ2-1 and V is TRBV29-1, with D tentatively TRBD1 or TRBD2 (6 bases each). Germline CDR1 and CDR2: SQVTM and ANQGSEA. Between the trimmed V and J ends, which lost 5 bases and 9 bases, there was a span of 14 bases. This CDR3 comprises 12 residues. CDR3 sequence (DNA): TGCAGCGTTAGGGGGGCAGGAGGTGAGCAGTTCTTC. Its translation is CSVRGAGGEQFF.

The J gene is TRBJ2-3, the V gene TRBV27; D may be TRBD2 (7 bases). In germline, CDR1 is MNHEY, CDR2 SMNVEV (reference sequence). This CDR3 is 14 amino acids long. V gave up 11 bases and J gave up 5 bases, with 20 bases separating them. The CDR3 bases are TGTGCCGCCGTTAGGGGGGGACCCGGAGATACGCAGTATTTT. Residues: CAAVRGGPGDTQYF.

This clonotype showed up many times. V is TRBV20-1 and J is TRBJ2-3; D gene uncertain. This CDR3 is built from 14 residues. With 7 bases removed from V and 0 bases from J, the gap between germline ends came to 14 bases. CDR1 and CDR2 from the germline V gene are DFQATT and SNEGSKA (reference sequence). DNA for the CDR3: TGCAGTGGATTAACCGCAGCTAGCACAGATACGCAGTATTTT. Amino acids: CSGLTAASTDTQYF.

This clonotype was observed at least ten times. This chain links TRBV7-3 with TRBJ2-3; 10 bases map to TRBD2. The CDR3 loop spans 16 amino acids. Germline CDR1 SGHTA, CDR2 FQGTGA. Trimming took 0 bases from V and 0 from J; bases not matched to a gene: 0. The CDR3 DNA reads TGTGCCAGCAGCTTAACGACTAGCGGGAGCACAGATACGCAGTATTTT. This sequence encodes CASSLTTSGSTDTQYF.

This chain links TRBV6-1 with TRBJ1-1; TRBD1 is a possible D gene (6 bases). The germline V and J ends were trimmed by 8 bases and 4 bases, with 14 bases remaining between them. CDR1 is MNHNS, CDR2 SASEGT, per germline. CDR3 length equals 13 residues. CDR3 protein: CASGTGLATEAFF. DNA for the CDR3: TGTGCCAGCGGAACAGGGTTGGCCACTGAAGCTTTCTTT.

This clonotype was counted many times. This chain uses TRBV3-1 with TRBJ2-3; 7 bases line up with TRBD2. The CDR3 runs to 17 residues. In germline, CDR1 is LGHDT, CDR2 YNNKEL (reference sequence). With 1 base clipped from V and 2 bases from J, the junction kept 9 bases outside the gene matches. CDR3: CASSQVRGERDTDTQYF. For the CDR3, the DNA is TGTGCCAGCAGCCAAGTTCGGGGGGAGCGCGACACAGATACGCAGTATTTT.

Notes on this clonotype: Given a much more abundant clone one base away, this may be a read error. CDR3 bases: TGCGCCAGCAGCTTGGATGGGGCGGGAGGCCCCAGTGAGCAGTTCTTC. Translation gives CASSLDGAGGPSEQFF. The chain couples TRBV5-1 to TRBJ2-1; 8 nucleotides match TRBD2. Unmatched junction bases numbered 11, after V lost 0 bases and J lost 9 bases. Germline V gene sequence: CDR1 SGHRS, CDR2 YFSETQ. The CDR3 runs to 16 residues.

This chain links TRBV6-1 with TRBJ2-7; no definite D call. The CDR3 sequence is 16 residues long. Trimming pared 2 bases from V and 4 bases from J, leaving 18 bases between. CDR1 and CDR2 from the germline V gene are MNHNS and SASEGT. The CDR3 region is CASSERGPRATYEQYF. The CDR3 DNA reads as TGTGCCAGCAGTGAACGCGGACCCCGGGCGACGTACGAGCAGTACTTC.

The rearrangement uses TRBV20-1 and TRBJ1-4; perhaps TRBD1 as D (6 bases). V gave up 0 bases and J gave up 2 bases, with 13 bases separating them. Per the germline V gene, CDR1 is DFQATT and CDR2 is SNEGSKA (reference sequence). This CDR3 comprises 16 residues. This CDR3 is CSARDLTGQTNEKLFF. CDR3 in DNA: TGCAGTGCTAGAGATTTGACAGGACAGACTAATGAAAAACTGTTTTTT.

This sequence joins TRBV12-3 or TRBV12-4 and TRBJ1-4; no reliable D call. Deletions cut 5 bases from V and 6 bases from J, with 13 bases between. The CDR3 spans 14 residues. CDR3 sequence: CASSRLPKDEKLFF. CDR3 DNA sequence: TGTGCCAGCAGTAGACTGCCGAAGGATGAAAAACTGTTTTTT.

This clonotype appeared many times. J is TRBJ2-7 and V is TRBV20-1; D tentatively reads TRBD1 or TRBD2 (5 bases each). Germline CDR1 is DFQATT and CDR2 is SNEGSKA (reference sequence). V was trimmed by 6 bases and J by 0 bases, leaving 12 bases between them. The CDR3 consists of 13 residues. DNA of the CDR3: TGCAGTGCGTGGGACCTACGCTCCTACGAGCAGTACTTC. It translates to CSAWDLRSYEQYF.

The chain uses TRBV24-1 and TRBJ2-5; 9 nucleotides align to TRBD1. The germline V gene encodes CDR1 KGHDR and CDR2 SFDVKD. The CDR3 extends over 16 amino acids. V dropped 4 bases and J dropped 1; count of bases not matched to a gene: 6. As DNA, the CDR3 is TGTGCCACCAGTGACCCCGGACAGGGGAGCCAAGAGACCCAGTACTTC. It translates to CATSDPGQGSQETQYF.

The rearrangement uses TRBV5-4 and TRBJ2-1, with TRBD1 identical over 7 bases. Looked up from germline, CDR1 is SGHNT and CDR2 is YYREEE (reference sequence). J was trimmed by 14 bases and V by 4 bases; bases with no gene match: 18. CDR3 size: 15 residues. CDR3 loop: CASSLSNRGTAGKFF. The CDR3 DNA reads as TGTGCCAGCAGCCTTAGTAACAGGGGTACGGCTGGAAAGTTCTTC.

The rearrangement links TRBV24-1 to TRBJ2-2; D unclear. This CDR3 region has 13 residues. V was shortened by 2 bases and J by 6 bases, with 6 bases between the two germline ends. Per the germline V gene, CDR1 is KGHDR and CDR2 is SFDVKD. The DNA for the CDR3 is TGTGCCACCAGTGATTGGGATGCCGGGGAGCTGTTTTTT. This codes for CATSDWDAGELFF.